The 26 T cell receptor beta chains in this list originate from one sample, sequenced in a study of cytomegalovirus exposure and HLA in healthy donors. The PCR made use of 60 Vbeta and 13 Jbeta primers. Sequencing used immunoSEQ multiplex PCR; TCRdb keeps in-frame clones, though not all of them. In the table there are roughly 130,000 clones, 70% to 80% of which are singletons. The specimen sequenced was PBMCs. The source of these receptors is a man between 18 and 29 years old in good health and CMV-seronegative.

This clone was detected once. This chain links TRBV6-4 with TRBJ2-7, with D unresolved. CDR3 length: 11 amino acids. CDR1 is MRHNA and CDR2 is SNTAGT in the germline V gene. Trimming took off 5 bases at V and 3 bases at J, with 5 bases between the two ends. CDR3 protein: CASSCHYEQYV. The CDR3 DNA reads as TGTGCCAGCAGTTGTCACTACGAGCAGTACGTC.

The chain combines TRBV11-2 with TRBJ2-7; D is perhaps TRBD2 (5 bases). CDR1 is SGHAT and CDR2 is FQNNGV in the germline V gene. The CDR3 extends over 13 amino acids. The chain's CDR3 is CASSSPSRATDHV. For the CDR3, the DNA is TGTGCCAGCAGCTCTCCTTCGCGGGCTACCGACCACGTC.

The CDR3 DNA sequence: TGTGCCAGCTCACCATCTGACGACAGCTATGGCTACACCTTC. Its translation: CASSPSDDSYGYTF. The chain combines TRBV18 with TRBJ1-2, with D perhaps matching TRBD1 (5 bases). V shed 2 bases and J shed 4 bases, with 11 bases lying between them. CDR1 and CDR2 from the germline V gene are KGHSH and LQKENI. The CDR3 covers 14 residues.

The chain uses TRBV19 and TRBJ1-6, with TRBD1 matching over 8 bases. The CDR3 contains 15 residues. With 1 base clipped from V and 7 bases from J, the junction kept 3 bases outside the gene matches. Looked up from germline, CDR1 is LNHDA and CDR2 is SQIVND (reference sequence). CDR3 nucleotides: TGTGCCAGTAGTATAGCTCAGGGGGCCAATTCACCCCTCCACTTT. This encodes CASSIAQGANSPLHF.

CDR3 bases: TGTGCCAGTAGTGCGACTAGCGGGTACGAGCAGTACGTC. Encoded protein: CASSATSGYEQYV. V and J are TRBV19 and TRBJ2-7; 10 nucleotides align to TRBD2. The CDR3 runs 13 residues. V lost 5 bases, J lost 4 bases, and 2 bases stayed unmatched. Per the germline V gene, CDR1 is LNHDA and CDR2 is SQIVND (reference sequence).

The rearrangement links TRBV5-6 to TRBJ1-2; D call uncertain. The germline V gene encodes CDR1 SGHDT and CDR2 YYEEEE. Trimming took off 4 bases at V and 2 bases at J, with 9 bases between the two ends. This CDR3 comprises 13 residues. CDR3 residues: CASSPRRNYGYTF. CDR3 DNA: TGTGCCAGCAGCCCACGGCGGAACTATGGCTACACCTTC.

J is TRBJ2-2 and V is TRBV30; D perhaps matches TRBD2 (5 bases). The CDR3 is made up of 12 amino acids. Trimming left V 7 bases short and J 5 bases short, with 11 bases between. Germline V gene data show CDR1 as GTSNPN and CDR2 as SVGIG (reference sequence). CDR3 sequence: CAYHRGTGELFF. The CDR3 DNA reads TGTGCCTACCATCGGGGAACCGGGGAGCTGTTTTTT.

The rearrangement links TRBV4-1 to TRBJ2-5, with D possibly TRBD1 on 6 matching bases. TRBJ2-7 matches the DNA end more closely, so the J call is doubtful. The CDR3 sequence is 14 residues long. CDR1 and CDR2 from the germline V gene are MGHRA and YSYEKL. CDR3 nucleotide sequence: TGCGCCAGCAGCCAAGAAGGGGGATATAACGAGCAGTACTTC. The encoded protein is CASSQEGGYNEQYF.

This sequence joins TRBV29-1 and TRBJ2-5; 8 bases are a match to TRBD2. Germline CDR1 and CDR2: SQVTM and ANQGSEA. Trimming took 1 base from V and 5 from J; bases not matched to a gene: 9. This CDR3 contains 15 residues. In DNA, the CDR3 is TGCAGCGTTGAAGTGGGCCGGGAGGGCCCGGAGACCCAGTACTTC. This gives the protein CSVEVGREGPETQYF.

In this sample, this clone turned up a few times. The chain carries TRBV19 and TRBJ2-2; D is uncertain. Germline CDR1 and CDR2: LNHDA and SQIVND (reference sequence). V was shortened by 4 bases and J by 0 bases, with 12 bases between the two germline ends. CDR3 size: 16 residues. CDR3: CASSTFEAANTGELFF. CDR3 nucleotide sequence: TGTGCCAGTAGTACTTTTGAGGCTGCGAACACCGGGGAGCTGTTTTTT.

The V gene is TRBV28, the J gene TRBJ2-4; the D gene is possibly TRBD2 (5 bases). Per the germline V gene, CDR1 is MDHEN and CDR2 is SYDVKM. The CDR3 runs to 15 residues. V dropped 4 bases and J dropped 2 bases, with 12 bases sitting between them. In DNA form, the CDR3 reads TGTGCCAGCAGTTCTTCCGGGAACCCCAAAAACATTCAGTACTTC. This translates into CASSSSGNPKNIQYF.

The rearrangement uses TRBV7-2 and TRBJ2-7; TRBD1 is a possible D gene (6 bases). Germline-derived CDR1 and CDR2 are SGHTA and FQGNSA. The CDR3 runs to 14 residues. With 2 bases removed from V and 7 bases from J, the gap between germline ends came to 15 bases. The CDR3 protein is CASSLSLDSREQYF. CDR3 in DNA: TGTGCCAGCAGCTTATCTCTGGACAGCCGGGAGCAGTACTTC.

This chain connects TRBV7-2 to TRBJ1-1; no clear D gene. Looked up from germline, CDR1 is SGHTA and CDR2 is FQGNSA. Trimming stripped 3 bases from V and 1 base from J, with 3 bases between. The CDR3 is 12 residues long. This CDR3 reads CASSFQNTEAFF. CDR3 sequence (DNA): TGTGCCAGCAGCTTCCAGAACACTGAAGCTTTCTTT. Together with reference TRBV7-2 and TRBJ1-1, the CDR3 gives the full variable domain: GAGVSQSPSNKVTEKGKDVELRCDPISGHTALYWYRQSLGQGLEFLIYFQGNSAPDKSGLPSDRFSAERTGGSVSTLTIQRTQQEDSAVYLCASSFQNTEAFFGQGTRLTVV.

This clone came up a few times. The V gene is TRBV4-3, the J gene TRBJ1-1, with 8 nucleotides matching TRBD1. The germline V gene encodes CDR1 LGHNA and CDR2 YSLEER. V was clipped by 4 bases and J by 0 bases; unmatched bases: 10. The CDR3 consists of 17 residues. CDR3 in DNA: TGCGCCAGCAGCCCAGGCTTCCGGACAGGGCTGAACACTGAAGCTTTCTTT. Translation: CASSPGFRTGLNTEAFF.

The chain uses TRBV29-1 and TRBJ2-1; D may be TRBD2 (6 bases). Trimming left V 8 bases short and J 6 bases short, with 23 bases between. The length of the CDR3 is 15 residues. The germline gives CDR1 SQVTM, CDR2 ANQGSEA. The CDR3, as DNA: TGCAGCCCAAGGGTCCGGGGGTCTTATGGCAATGAGCAGTTCTTC. Its protein product is CSPRVRGSYGNEQFF.

The genes are TRBV6-1 and TRBJ2-7, with D tentatively TRBD1 (5 bases). CDR1 and CDR2 (germline): MNHNS, SASEGT. This CDR3 spans 12 amino acids. Trimming cost V 8 bases and J 0 bases, with 8 bases left between them. This chain's CDR3 is CASDTGSYEQYV. Here the CDR3 DNA reads TGTGCCAGCGACACAGGCTCCTACGAGCAGTACGTC.

The chain uses TRBV9 and TRBJ1-1; 8 bases line up with TRBD1. V trimming: 2 bases; J trimming: 10 bases; junction bases outside the gene matches: 19. The CDR3 covers 17 residues. The V gene's germline CDR1 is SGDLS and CDR2 YYNGEE. The CDR3 spells CASSVQDRQGWGSGAFF. The CDR3 DNA reads as TGTGCCAGCAGCGTGCAGGACAGACAGGGGTGGGGGAGTGGAGCTTTCTTT.

The V and J genes are TRBV7-9 and TRBJ2-7; tentatively, D is TRBD2 (5 bases). V was pared by 5 bases and J by 0 bases, with 14 bases between. The CDR3 is 15 amino acids. Germline CDR1 and CDR2: SEHNR and FQNEAQ (reference sequence). This CDR3 is CASSRGEGSSYEQYF. CDR3 sequence (DNA): TGTGCCAGCAGCCGCGGTGAGGGTAGCTCCTACGAGCAGTACTTC.

This chain uses TRBV19 with TRBJ1-2; tentatively, D is TRBD1 (6 bases). Trimming removed 7 bases from V and 4 bases from J, with 16 bases in between. Germline CDR1 and CDR2: LNHDA and SQIVND (reference sequence). This CDR3 is 14 amino acids long. CDR3: CASNPYGDIYGYTF. DNA for the CDR3: TGTGCCAGTAATCCTTACGGGGACATCTATGGCTACACCTTC.

This clone was counted a few times. The chain carries TRBV7-9 and TRBJ1-1; TRBD1 is a possible D gene (6 bases). The CDR3 has 14 amino acids. Germline V lookup: CDR1 SEHNR, CDR2 FQNEAQ (reference sequence). Trimming removed 1 base at V and 4 bases at J, with 10 bases between. The CDR3 bases are TGTGCCAGCAGCTTAGGTGCACAGGGCACTGAAGCTTTCTTT. It translates to CASSLGAQGTEAFF.

The rearrangement joins TRBV7-3 to TRBJ2-5, with 15 bases fitting TRBD2. V shed 2 bases and J 5 bases; nucleotides not matched to a gene: 3. Looked up from germline, CDR1 is SGHTA and CDR2 is FQGTGA. There are 16 residues in the CDR3. The CDR3 region is CASSLGTSGRRETQYF. The CDR3 DNA is TGTGCCAGCAGCTTAGGGACTAGCGGGAGGCGGGAGACCCAGTACTTC.

The J gene is TRBJ2-2, the V gene TRBV11-2, with TRBD2 as a possible D gene (6 bases). V shed 2 bases and J shed 7 bases, with 14 bases lying between them. The CDR3 runs to 15 residues. In germline, CDR1 is SGHAT, CDR2 FQNNGV. Here the CDR3 reads CASSLNQRGIGELFF. CDR3 sequence (DNA): TGTGCCAGCAGCTTAAACCAACGGGGGATCGGGGAGCTGTTTTTT.

Only a few counts were recorded for this clone. The gene calls are TRBV30 and TRBJ2-1; 10 bases match TRBD2. Germline CDR1 GTSNPN, CDR2 SVGIG (reference sequence). The length of the CDR3 is 15 residues. Trimming took 6 bases from V and 5 from J; bases not matched to a gene: 10. The CDR3 nucleotides read TGTGCCTGTACAGCCGGGACTAGCGATCACAATGAGCAGTTCTTC. As protein: CACTAGTSDHNEQFF.

This clone has only one observation. The V and J genes are TRBV11-2 and TRBJ2-1, with 8 bases fitting TRBD2. The CDR3 contains 15 residues. Per germline, CDR1 SGHAT and CDR2 FQNNGV. J lost 8 bases, V lost 1 base, and 7 bases had no gene match. This chain's CDR3 is CASSLGLAGIDEQFF. The CDR3 nucleotides are TGTGCCAGCAGCTTAGGCCTAGCGGGTATCGATGAGCAGTTCTTC.

This clone was picked up a small number of times. The rearrangement uses TRBV6-5 and TRBJ1-1; D is possibly TRBD1 (5 bases). The CDR3 runs 14 residues. The V end was cut by 0 bases, the J end by 1 base, with 6 bases between. From germline, CDR1 is MNHEY and CDR2 SVGAGI. In DNA, the CDR3 is TGTGCCAGCAGTTACTCAGGGGCGAACACTGAAGCTTTCTTT. Translated, it gives CASSYSGANTEAFF.

This rearrangement joins TRBV7-3 to TRBJ2-2; D remains ambiguous. Per the germline V gene, CDR1 is SGHTA and CDR2 is FQGTGA. The CDR3 is 14 amino acids. V was cut by 0 bases and J by 6 bases, with 8 bases left in between. CDR3: CASSLTSSSGELFF. DNA for the CDR3: TGTGCCAGCAGCTTAACCTCTTCCTCCGGGGAGCTGTTTTTT.